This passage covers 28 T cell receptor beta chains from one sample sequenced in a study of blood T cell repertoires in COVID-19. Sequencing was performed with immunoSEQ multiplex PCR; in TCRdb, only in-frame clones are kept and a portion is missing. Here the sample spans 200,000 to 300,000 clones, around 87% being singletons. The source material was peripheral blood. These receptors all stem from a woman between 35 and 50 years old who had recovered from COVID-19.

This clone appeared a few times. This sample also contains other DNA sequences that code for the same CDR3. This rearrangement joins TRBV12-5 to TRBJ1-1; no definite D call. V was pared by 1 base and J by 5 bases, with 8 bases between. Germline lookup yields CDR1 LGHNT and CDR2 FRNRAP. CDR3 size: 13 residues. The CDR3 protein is CASGLEEGTEAFF. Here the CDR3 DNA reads TGTGCTAGTGGTTTGGAAGAGGGTACTGAAGCTTTCTTT.

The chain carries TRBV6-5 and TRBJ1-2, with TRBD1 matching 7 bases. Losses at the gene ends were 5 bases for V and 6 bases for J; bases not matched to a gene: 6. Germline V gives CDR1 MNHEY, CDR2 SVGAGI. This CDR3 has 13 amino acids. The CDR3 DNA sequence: TGTGCCAGCAGTCCCTGGGACAGCAATGGCTACACCTTC. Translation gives CASSPWDSNGYTF.

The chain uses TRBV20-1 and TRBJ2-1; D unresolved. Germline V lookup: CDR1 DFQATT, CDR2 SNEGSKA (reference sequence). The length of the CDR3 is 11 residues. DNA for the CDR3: TGCACCGGAGTAGCCTACAATGAGCAGTTCTTC. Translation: CTGVAYNEQFF.

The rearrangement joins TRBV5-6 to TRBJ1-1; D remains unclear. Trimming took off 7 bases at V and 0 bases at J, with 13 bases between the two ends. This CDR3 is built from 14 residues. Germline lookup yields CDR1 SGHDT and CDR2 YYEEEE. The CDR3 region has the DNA TGTGCCAGCGTCAGTCACCCCATGAACACTGAAGCTTTCTTT. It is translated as CASVSHPMNTEAFF.

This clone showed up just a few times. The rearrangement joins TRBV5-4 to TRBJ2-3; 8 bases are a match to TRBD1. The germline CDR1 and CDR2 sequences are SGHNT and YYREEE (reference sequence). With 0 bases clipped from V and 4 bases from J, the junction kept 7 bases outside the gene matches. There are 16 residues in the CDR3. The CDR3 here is CASSLGAGGAADTQYF. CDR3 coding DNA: TGTGCCAGCAGCTTGGGGGCAGGGGGCGCCGCAGATACGCAGTATTTT.

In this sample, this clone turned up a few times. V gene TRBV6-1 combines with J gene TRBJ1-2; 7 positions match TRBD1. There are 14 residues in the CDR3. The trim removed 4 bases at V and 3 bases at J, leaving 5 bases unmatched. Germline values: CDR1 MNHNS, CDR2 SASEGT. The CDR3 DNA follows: TGTGCCAGCAGTGTAGCCGACAGGGACTATGGCTACACCTTC. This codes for CASSVADRDYGYTF.

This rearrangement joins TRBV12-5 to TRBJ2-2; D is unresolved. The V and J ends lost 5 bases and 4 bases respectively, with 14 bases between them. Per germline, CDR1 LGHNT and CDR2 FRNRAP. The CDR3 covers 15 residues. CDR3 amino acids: CASGVTTSGTGELFF. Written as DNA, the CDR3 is TGTGCTAGTGGTGTAACTACGTCGGGCACCGGGGAGCTGTTTTTT.

The CDR3 is CASSLVFRDNAEAFF. In nucleotides, the CDR3 is TGTGCCAGCAGCTTAGTGTTCAGGGACAACGCTGAAGCTTTCTTT. The V call is TRBV7-9, the J call TRBJ1-1; tentatively, D is TRBD1 (6 bases). Germline V lookup: CDR1 SEHNR, CDR2 FQNEAQ (reference sequence). The CDR3 length is 15 residues. Trimming cost V 1 base and J 6 bases, with 15 bases left between them.

CDR3 in DNA: TGCGCCAGCAGCTTTCTCCCGCAAGAGACCCAGTACTTC. This sequence encodes CASSFLPQETQYF. The chain couples TRBV5-1 to TRBJ2-5; D is ambiguous. This CDR3 contains 13 residues. The germline V gene has CDR1 SGHRS and CDR2 YFSETQ. Trimming stripped 2 bases from V and 2 bases from J, with 7 bases between.

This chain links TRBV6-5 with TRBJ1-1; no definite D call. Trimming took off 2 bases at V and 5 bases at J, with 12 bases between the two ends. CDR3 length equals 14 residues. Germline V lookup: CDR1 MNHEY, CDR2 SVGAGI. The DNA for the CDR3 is TGTGCCAGCAGTTACGGACCCACGGGGACTGAAGCTTTCTTT. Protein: CASSYGPTGTEAFF.

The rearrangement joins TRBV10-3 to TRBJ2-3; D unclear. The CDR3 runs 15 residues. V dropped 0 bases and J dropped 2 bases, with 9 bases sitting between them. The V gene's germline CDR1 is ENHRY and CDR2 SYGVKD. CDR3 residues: CAISESSLFTDTQYF. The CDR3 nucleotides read TGTGCCATCAGTGAGTCGAGCCTATTCACAGATACGCAGTATTTT.

The CDR3 spells CASSHSSTGANTEAFF. The DNA of the CDR3 is TGTGCCAGCTCACACTCCTCGACAGGGGCGAACACTGAAGCTTTCTTT. V usage is TRBV18 and J usage is TRBJ1-1; 8 nucleotides agree with TRBD1. Losses at the gene ends were 4 bases for V and 1 base for J; bases not matched to a gene: 8. CDR1 is KGHSH and CDR2 is LQKENI in the germline V gene. The CDR3 is 16 residues long.

The DNA of the CDR3 is TGCGCCAGCACCCCGGGGGGCTCTGGAAACACCATATATTTT. As protein: CASTPGGSGNTIYF. The rearrangement uses TRBV5-1 and TRBJ1-3, with D possibly being TRBD1 (5 bases). V dropped 6 bases and J dropped 0 bases, with 10 bases sitting between them. This CDR3 region has 14 residues. From germline, CDR1 is SGHRS and CDR2 YFSETQ. Combining the CDR3 with reference TRBV5-1 and TRBJ1-3 gives the whole variable domain KAGVTQTPRYLIKTRGQQVTLSCSPISGHRSVSWYQQTPGQGLQFLFEYFSETQRNKGNFPGRFSGRQFSNSRSEMNVSTLELGDSALYLCASTPGGSGNTIYFGEGSWLTVV.

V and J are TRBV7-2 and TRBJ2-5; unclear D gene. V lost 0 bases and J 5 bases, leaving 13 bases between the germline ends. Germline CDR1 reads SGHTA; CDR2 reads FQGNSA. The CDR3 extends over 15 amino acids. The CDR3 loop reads CASSLARVFGETQYF. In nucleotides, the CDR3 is TGTGCCAGCAGCTTAGCTAGAGTATTCGGGGAGACCCAGTACTTC.

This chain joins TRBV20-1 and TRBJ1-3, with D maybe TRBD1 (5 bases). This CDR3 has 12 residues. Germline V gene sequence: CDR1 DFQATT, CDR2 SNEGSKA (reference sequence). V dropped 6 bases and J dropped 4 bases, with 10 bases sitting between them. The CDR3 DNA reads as TGCAGTGCGAGTAAGGGGGGAAACACCATATATTTT. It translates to CSASKGGNTIYF.

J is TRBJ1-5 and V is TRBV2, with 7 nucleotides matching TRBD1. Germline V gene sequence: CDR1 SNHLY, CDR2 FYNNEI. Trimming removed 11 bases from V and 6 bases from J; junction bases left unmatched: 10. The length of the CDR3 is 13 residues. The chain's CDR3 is CAGNGPGGQPQHF. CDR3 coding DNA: TGTGCCGGGAACGGGCCAGGGGGTCAGCCCCAGCATTTT.

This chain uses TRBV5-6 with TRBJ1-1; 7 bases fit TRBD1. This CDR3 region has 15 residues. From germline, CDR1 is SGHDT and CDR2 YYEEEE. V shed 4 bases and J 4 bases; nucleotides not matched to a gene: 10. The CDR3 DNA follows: TGTGCCAGCAGCCCCGGAGGACAGGACCTCACTGAAGCTTTCTTT. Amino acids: CASSPGGQDLTEAFF.

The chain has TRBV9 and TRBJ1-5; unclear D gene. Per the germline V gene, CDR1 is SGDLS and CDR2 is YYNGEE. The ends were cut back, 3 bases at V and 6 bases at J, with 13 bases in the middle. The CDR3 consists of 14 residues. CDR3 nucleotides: TGTGCCAGCAGCGAGGACCAAGGAGGTCAGCCCCAGCATTTT. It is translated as CASSEDQGGQPQHF.

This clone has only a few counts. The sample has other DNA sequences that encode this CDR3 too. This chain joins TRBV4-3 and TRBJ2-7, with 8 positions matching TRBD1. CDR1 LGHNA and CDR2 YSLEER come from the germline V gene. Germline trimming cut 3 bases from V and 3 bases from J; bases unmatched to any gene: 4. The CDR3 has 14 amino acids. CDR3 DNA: TGCGCCAGCAGCCAGGCCGGACAGGGCTACGAGCAGTACTTC. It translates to CASSQAGQGYEQYF.

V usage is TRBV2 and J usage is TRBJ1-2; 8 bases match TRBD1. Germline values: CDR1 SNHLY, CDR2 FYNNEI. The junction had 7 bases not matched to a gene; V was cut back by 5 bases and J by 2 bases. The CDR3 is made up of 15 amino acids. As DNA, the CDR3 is TGTGCCAGCAGTACAGGGGGTACAGGGAACTATGGCTACACCTTC. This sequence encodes CASSTGGTGNYGYTF.

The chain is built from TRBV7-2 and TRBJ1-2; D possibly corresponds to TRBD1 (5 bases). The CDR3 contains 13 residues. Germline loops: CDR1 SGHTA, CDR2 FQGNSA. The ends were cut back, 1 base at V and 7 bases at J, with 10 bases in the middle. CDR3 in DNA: TGTGCCAGCAGCTTAGATTTCAGGGCTGGCTACACCTTC. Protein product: CASSLDFRAGYTF. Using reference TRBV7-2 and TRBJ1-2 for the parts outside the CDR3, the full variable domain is GAGVSQSPSNKVTEKGKDVELRCDPISGHTALYWYRQSLGQGLEFLIYFQGNSAPDKSGLPSDRFSAERTGGSVSTLTIQRTQQEDSAVYLCASSLDFRAGYTFGSGTRLTVV.

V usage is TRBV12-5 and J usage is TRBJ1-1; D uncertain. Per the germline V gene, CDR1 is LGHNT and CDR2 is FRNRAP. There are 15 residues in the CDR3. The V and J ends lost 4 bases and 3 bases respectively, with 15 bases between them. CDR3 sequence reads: CASGSLPREYTEAFF. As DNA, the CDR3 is TGTGCTAGTGGTTCCTTACCCCGGGAATACACTGAAGCTTTCTTT.

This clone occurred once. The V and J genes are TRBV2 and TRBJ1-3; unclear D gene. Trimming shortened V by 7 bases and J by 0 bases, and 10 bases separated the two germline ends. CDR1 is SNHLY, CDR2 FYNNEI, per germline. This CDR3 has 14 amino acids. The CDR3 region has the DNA TGTGCCAGCATAGGAGGATTCTCTGGAAACACCATATATTTT. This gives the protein CASIGGFSGNTIYF.

CDR3: CASSPLGRGVGTGELFF. The CDR3 nucleotides read TGCGCCAGCAGCCCCCTGGGGCGCGGGGTTGGCACCGGGGAGCTGTTTTTT. V usage is TRBV5-1 and J usage is TRBJ2-2, with a possible D match to TRBD2 (6 bases). This CDR3 is built from 17 residues. The ends were cut back, 4 bases at V and 4 bases at J, with 20 bases in the middle. Germline values: CDR1 SGHRS, CDR2 YFSETQ.

The CDR3 nucleotides are TGTGCCAGTAGTCCCCGGGACAGAACCTTCTATGGCTACACCTTC. It codes for CASSPRDRTFYGYTF. The rearrangement joins TRBV19 to TRBJ1-2; TRBD1 matches at 7 bases. V trimming: 5 bases; J trimming: 4 bases; junction bases outside the gene matches: 10. The germline gives CDR1 LNHDA, CDR2 SQIVND (reference sequence). The CDR3 totals 15 residues.

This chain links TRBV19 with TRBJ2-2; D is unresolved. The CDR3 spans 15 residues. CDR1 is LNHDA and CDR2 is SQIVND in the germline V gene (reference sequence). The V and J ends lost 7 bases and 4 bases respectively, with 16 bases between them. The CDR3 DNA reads TGTGCCAGTATTCCCGACAAGGCAAGCACCGGGGAGCTGTTTTTT. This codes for CASIPDKASTGELFF.

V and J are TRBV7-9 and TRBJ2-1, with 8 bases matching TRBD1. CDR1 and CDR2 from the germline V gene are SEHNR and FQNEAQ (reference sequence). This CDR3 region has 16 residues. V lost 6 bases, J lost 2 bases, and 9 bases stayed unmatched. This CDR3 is CASRSGQGRAYNEQFF. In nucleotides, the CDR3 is TGTGCCAGCAGATCCGGACAGGGTAGAGCCTACAATGAGCAGTTCTTC. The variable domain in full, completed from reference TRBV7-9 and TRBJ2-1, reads DTGVSQNPRHKITKRGQNVTFRCDPISEHNRLYWYRQTLGQGPEFLTYFQNEAQLEKSRLLSDRFSAERPKGSFSTLEIQRTEQGDSAMYLCASRSGQGRAYNEQFFGPGTRLTVL.

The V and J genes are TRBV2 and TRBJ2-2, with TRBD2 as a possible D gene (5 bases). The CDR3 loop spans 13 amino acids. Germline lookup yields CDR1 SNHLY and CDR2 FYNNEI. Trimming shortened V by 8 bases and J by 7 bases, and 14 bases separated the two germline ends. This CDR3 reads CASSASPSGELFF. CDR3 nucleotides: TGTGCCAGCTCGGCTAGCCCTAGCGGGGAGCTGTTTTTT.